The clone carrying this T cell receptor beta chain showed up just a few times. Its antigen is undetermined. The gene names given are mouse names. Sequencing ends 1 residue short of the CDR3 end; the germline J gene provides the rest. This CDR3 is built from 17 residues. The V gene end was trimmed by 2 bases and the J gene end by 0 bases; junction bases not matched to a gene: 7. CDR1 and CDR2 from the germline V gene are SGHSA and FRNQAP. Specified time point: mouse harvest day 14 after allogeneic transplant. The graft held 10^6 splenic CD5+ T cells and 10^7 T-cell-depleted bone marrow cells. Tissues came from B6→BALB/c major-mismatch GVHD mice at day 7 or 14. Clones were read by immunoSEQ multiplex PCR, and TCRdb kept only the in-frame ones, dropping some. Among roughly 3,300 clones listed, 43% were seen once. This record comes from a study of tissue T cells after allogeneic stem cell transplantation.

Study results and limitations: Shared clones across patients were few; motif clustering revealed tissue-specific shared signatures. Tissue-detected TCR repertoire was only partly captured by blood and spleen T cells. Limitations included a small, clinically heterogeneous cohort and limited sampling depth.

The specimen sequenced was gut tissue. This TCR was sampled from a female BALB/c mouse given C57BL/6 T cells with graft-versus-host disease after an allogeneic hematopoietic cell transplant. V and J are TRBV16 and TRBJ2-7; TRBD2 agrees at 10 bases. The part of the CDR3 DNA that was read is TGTGCAAGCAGCTTACGGGGACTGGGGAGGAGCTCCTATGAACAGTAC. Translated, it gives CASSLRGLGRSSYEQY. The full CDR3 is CASSLRGLGRSSYEQYF.